Listed below are T cell receptor beta chains from one sample, sequenced in a study of lymphopenia after photon versus proton radiotherapy. This table comes from immunoSEQ multiplex PCR, and its TCRdb copy is limited to in-frame clones, with some not included. The sample shows about 15,000 clones, around 86% of them seen only once. The material was peripheral blood, obtained from a patient treated with proton-based radiotherapy. These receptors were taken from a man aged 70-80 years with pancreatic cancer. The CDR3 runs from the conserved cysteine through the conserved F or W. A D gene is named only where the DNA matches it firmly. Expanded clones get a size class; other rows say once, few or many, or leave the size out.

D: TRBD1
V: TRBV11-2
J: TRBJ2-3
length: 15
size: NA
CDR3: CASSARTGASDTQYF
DNA: TGTGCCAGCAGCGCGAGGACAGGGGCCTCAGATACGCAGTATTTT

D: NA
V: TRBV30
J: TRBJ1-2
length: 13
size: NA
CDR3: CAWSKGANYGYTF
DNA: TGTGCCTGGTCGAAGGGCGCTAACTATGGCTACACCTTC

D: NA
V: TRBV7-9
J: TRBJ2-7
length: 14
size: NA
CDR3: CASSWGASSYEQYF
DNA: TGTGCCAGCAGCTGGGGGGCTAGCAGTTACGAGCAGTACTTC

D: NA
V: TRBV29-1
J: TRBJ2-5
length: 15
size: NA
CDR3: CSALPRGLALEAQYF
DNA: TGCAGCGCTCTACCAAGGGGGCTAGCGTTGGAGGCCCAGTACTTC

D: NA
V: TRBV21-1
J: TRBJ2-7
length: 15
size: NA
CDR3: CASSKPVPGFYEQYF
DNA: TGTGCCAGCAGCAAACCAGTTCCGGGGTTCTACGAGCAGTACTTC

D: NA
V: TRBV6-1
J: TRBJ2-7
length: 17
size: NA
CDR3: CASSGRLVRGSPYEQYF
DNA: TGTGCCAGCAGTGGCCGCTTAGTAAGGGGATCCCCATACGAGCAGTACTTC

D: NA
V: TRBV7-9
J: TRBJ1-1
length: 14
size: once
CDR3: CASSLARPNTEAFF
DNA: TGTGCCAGCAGCTTAGCACGGCCGAACACTGAAGCTTTCTTT

D: NA
V: TRBV18
J: TRBJ2-2
length: 14
size: NA
CDR3: CASSPPTGTGELFF
DNA: TGTGCCAGCTCACCCCCGACGGGCACCGGGGAGCTGTTTTTT

D: TRBD2
V: TRBV7-8
J: TRBJ2-7
length: 19
size: NA
CDR3: CASSLASGGGAPFVYEQYF
DNA: TGTGCCAGCAGCTTAGCGTCGGGCGGGGGGGCCCCTTTTGTATACGAGCAGTACTTC

D: TRBD1
V: TRBV7-8
J: TRBJ1-2
length: 15
size: NA
CDR3: CASSLPGQGRGGYTF
DNA: TGTGCCAGCAGCTTGCCGGGACAGGGGCGTGGTGGCTACACCTTC